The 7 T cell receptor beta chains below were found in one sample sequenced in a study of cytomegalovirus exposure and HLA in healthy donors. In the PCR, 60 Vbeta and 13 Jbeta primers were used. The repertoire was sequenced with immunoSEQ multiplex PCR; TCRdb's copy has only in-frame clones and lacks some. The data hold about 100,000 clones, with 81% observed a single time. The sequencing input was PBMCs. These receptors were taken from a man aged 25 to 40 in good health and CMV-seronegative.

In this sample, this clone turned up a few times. The CDR3 DNA follows: TGCGCCAGCAGCCCTATCCGGGACAGGAGGGATTCGGAAGCTTTCTTT. Protein: CASSPIRDRRDSEAFF. This rearrangement joins TRBV4-1 to TRBJ1-1, with 8 bases matching TRBD1. Unmatched junction bases numbered 15, after V lost 4 bases and J lost 8 bases. Germline V gives CDR1 MGHRA, CDR2 YSYEKL. The CDR3 runs 16 residues.

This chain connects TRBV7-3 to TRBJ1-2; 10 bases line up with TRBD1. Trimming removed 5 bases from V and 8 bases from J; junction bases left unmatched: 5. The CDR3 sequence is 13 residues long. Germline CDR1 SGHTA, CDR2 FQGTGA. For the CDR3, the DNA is TGTGCCAGCAGCCTGACAGGGGGCGACGGCTACACCTTC. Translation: CASSLTGGDGYTF. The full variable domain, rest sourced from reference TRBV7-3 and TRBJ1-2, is GAGVSQTPSNKVTEKGKYVELRCDPISGHTALYWYRQSLGQGPEFLIYFQGTGAADDSGLPNDRFFAVRPEGSVSTLKIQRTERGDSAVYLCASSLTGGDGYTFGSGTRLTVV.

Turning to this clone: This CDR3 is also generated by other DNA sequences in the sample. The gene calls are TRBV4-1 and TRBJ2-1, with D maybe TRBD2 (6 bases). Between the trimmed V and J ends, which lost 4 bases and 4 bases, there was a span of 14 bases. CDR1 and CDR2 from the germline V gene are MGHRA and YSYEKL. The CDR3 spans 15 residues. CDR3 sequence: CASSLLGTSYNEQFF. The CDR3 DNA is TGCGCCAGCAGCCTCCTCGGGACTTCTTACAATGAGCAGTTCTTC.

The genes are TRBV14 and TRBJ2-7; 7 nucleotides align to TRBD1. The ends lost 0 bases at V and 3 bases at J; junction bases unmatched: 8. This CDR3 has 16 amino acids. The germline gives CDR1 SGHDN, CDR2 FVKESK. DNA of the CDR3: TGTGCCAGCAGCCAAGATCGTACAGGGGTATACTACGAGCAGTACTTC. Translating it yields CASSQDRTGVYYEQYF.

The CDR3, as DNA: TGTGCCAGCAGCGACAGGGGCCTGAACACTGAAGCTTTCTTT. This codes for CASSDRGLNTEAFF. The rearrangement uses TRBV7-6 and TRBJ1-1, with 8 bases that match TRBD1. Germline CDR1 is SGHVS and CDR2 is FNYEAQ. The CDR3 sequence is 14 residues long. J lost 0 bases, V lost 5 bases, and 2 bases had no gene match.

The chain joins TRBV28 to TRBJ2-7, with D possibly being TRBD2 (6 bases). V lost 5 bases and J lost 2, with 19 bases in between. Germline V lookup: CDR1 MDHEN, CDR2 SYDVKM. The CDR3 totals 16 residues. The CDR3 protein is CASSPPLGGGPYEQYF. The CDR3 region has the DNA TGTGCCAGCAGTCCCCCCCTCGGGGGAGGCCCCTACGAGCAGTACTTC.

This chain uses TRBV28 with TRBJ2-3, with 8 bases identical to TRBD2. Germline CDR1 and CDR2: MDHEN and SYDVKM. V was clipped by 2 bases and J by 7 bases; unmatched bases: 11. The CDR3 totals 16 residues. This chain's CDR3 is CASSLPGLDHGNTQYF. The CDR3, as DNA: TGTGCCAGCAGTTTACCGGGACTAGACCATGGGAATACGCAGTATTTT.